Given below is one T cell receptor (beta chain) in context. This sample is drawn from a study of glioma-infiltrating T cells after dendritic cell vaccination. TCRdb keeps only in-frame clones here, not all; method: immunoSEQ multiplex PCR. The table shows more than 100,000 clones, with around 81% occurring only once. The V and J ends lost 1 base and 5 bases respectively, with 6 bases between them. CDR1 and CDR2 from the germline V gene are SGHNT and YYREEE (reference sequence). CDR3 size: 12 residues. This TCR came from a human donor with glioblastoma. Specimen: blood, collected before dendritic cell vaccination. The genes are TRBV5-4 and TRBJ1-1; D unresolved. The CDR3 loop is CASSLFPTEAFF. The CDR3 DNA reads TGTGCCAGCAGCTTGTTTCCGACTGAAGCTTTCTTT.